The next 17 T cell receptor beta chains were all read from a single sample in a study of stem cell transplantation in POMP-related autoinflammatory disease. Libraries were prepared by immunoSEQ multiplex PCR; TCRdb keeps only in-frame clonotypes and omits some of them. The sample yields tens of thousands of clones, just over 90% seen once. The sequencing used CD4+ T cells from PBMCs, collected after stem cell transplantation. The receptor set was obtained from a human patient with POMP-related autoinflammation and immune dysregulation (PRAID). Some T cells may trace back to the graft donor.

The sample holds a few counts of this clone. V gene TRBV5-1 combines with J gene TRBJ2-2; D tentatively fits TRBD1 or TRBD2 (6 bases each). With 3 bases removed from V and 1 base from J, the gap between germline ends came to 13 bases. CDR1 SGHRS and CDR2 YFSETQ come from the germline V gene. This CDR3 spans 16 amino acids. The CDR3 nucleotides read TGCGCCAGCAGCTCGGCCGGGGGCTTGAACACCGGGGAGCTGTTTTTT. Its translation is CASSSAGGLNTGELFF.

The rearrangement uses TRBV19 and TRBJ2-1, with 10 positions matching TRBD2. V lost 3 bases to trimming and J lost 6 bases; unmatched junction nucleotides: 5. The CDR3 is made up of 15 amino acids. Germline CDR1 LNHDA, CDR2 SQIVND (reference sequence). The CDR3 sequence: CASSMERGGRNEQFF. The CDR3 region has the DNA TGTGCCAGTAGTATGGAGCGGGGGGGCCGCAATGAGCAGTTCTTC.

The chain employs TRBV18 and TRBJ2-5; D is ambiguous. The CDR3 is 13 amino acids. Germline CDR1 and CDR2: KGHSH and LQKENI. V gave up 2 bases and J gave up 5 bases, with 9 bases separating them. The CDR3: CASSPSLEETQYF. CDR3 bases: TGTGCCAGCTCACCATCTCTCGAGGAGACCCAGTACTTC.

The chain couples TRBV23-1 to TRBJ2-1; 8 positions agree with TRBD2. TRBV23-1 is known as an ORF, though its function is uncertain. The CDR3 loop spans 16 amino acids. V shed 0 bases, J shed 7 bases, and the junction held 8 bases outside the gene matches. The CDR3 here is CASSQSTGGAANEQFF. CDR3 in DNA: TGCGCCAGCAGTCAATCAACCGGGGGGGCCGCAAATGAGCAGTTCTTC.

This clone came up a few times. The chain joins TRBV5-5 to TRBJ1-5, with 8 bases matching TRBD1. V was pared by 3 bases and J by 0 bases, with 5 bases of the junction left unmatched. CDR1 is SGHKS, CDR2 YYEKEE, per germline (reference sequence). The CDR3 has 16 amino acids. The CDR3 protein is CASSWGTGYSNQPQHF. The CDR3 DNA follows: TGTGCCAGCAGCTGGGGGACAGGATATAGCAATCAGCCCCAGCATTTT.

The chain has TRBV2 and TRBJ1-5, with D perhaps TRBD1 (6 bases). The CDR3 sequence is 15 residues long. V was trimmed by 6 bases and J by 4 bases, leaving 16 bases between them. From germline, CDR1 is SNHLY and CDR2 FYNNEI. The CDR3 DNA follows: TGTGCCAGCAGGAAGTCACAGGGACCAAATCAGCCCCAGCATTTT. This sequence encodes CASRKSQGPNQPQHF.

To note about this clone: At one end the junction does not follow the germline gene, possibly because of a read error. J is TRBJ2-1 and V is TRBV5-1, with D perhaps assigned TRBD1 or TRBD2 (6 bases each). From germline, CDR1 is SGHRS and CDR2 YFSETQ. CDR3 length: 16 residues. CDR3 residues: CASRFGGAGYSIEQFF. The CDR3, as DNA: TGCGCCAGCCGCTTCGGGGGCGCGGGGTATTCTATTGAGCAGTTCTTC.

This clone was recorded only once. The chain recombines TRBV28 with TRBJ2-1, with 10 bases identical to TRBD2. V shed 5 bases and J 4 bases; nucleotides not matched to a gene: 17. The CDR3 spans 19 residues. Germline assignment: CDR1 MDHEN and CDR2 SYDVKM. The CDR3 region is CASSNRLAGEYFLYNEQFF. CDR3 bases: TGTGCCAGCAGTAATAGACTAGCGGGTGAATACTTTCTTTACAATGAGCAGTTCTTC.

This sequence joins TRBV6-1 and TRBJ2-2, with 7 nucleotides matching TRBD1. In germline, CDR1 is MNHNS, CDR2 SASEGT. Germline trimming cut 1 base from V and 9 bases from J; bases unmatched to any gene: 5. The CDR3 sequence is 14 residues long. The CDR3 nucleotides are TGTGCCAGCAGTGAAGGAGTGACAGGGAGGGAGCTGTTTTTT. Its protein product is CASSEGVTGRELFF.

The rearrangement joins TRBV5-4 to TRBJ2-4, with 15 bases matching TRBD2. This CDR3 is built from 16 residues. Germline trimming cut 9 bases from V and 7 bases from J; bases unmatched to any gene: 11. CDR1 and CDR2 (germline): SGHNT, YYREEE (reference sequence). The CDR3 nucleotides read TGTGCCACCCAACCCGGGACTAGCGGGGGGAGTAACATTCAGTACTTC. Its protein is CATQPGTSGGSNIQYF.

The rearrangement uses TRBV28 and TRBJ2-5; D gene unclear. Germline assignment: CDR1 MDHEN and CDR2 SYDVKM. V lost 3 bases to trimming and J lost 1 base, with 9 bases between them. The CDR3 covers 14 residues. The CDR3 bases are TGTGCCAGCAGTTTGAAACAGCTCCAAGAGACCCAGTACTTC. Translation gives CASSLKQLQETQYF.

The chain has TRBV2 and TRBJ2-3, with 9 bases identical to TRBD2. This CDR3 is 14 amino acids long. Germline V gene data show CDR1 as SNHLY and CDR2 as FYNNEI. The V and J ends lost 7 bases and 6 bases, in that order; junction bases with no gene match: 8. The CDR3 DNA reads as TGTGCCAGCATTGGCGGGAGGGCCAGGGATACGCAGTATTTT. This encodes CASIGGRARDTQYF.

CDR3 DNA sequence: TGTGCCAGTAGTATTCTGGACAGCTTGAATCAGCCCCAGCATTTT. Translating it yields CASSILDSLNQPQHF. The J gene is TRBJ1-5, the V gene TRBV19, with D perhaps TRBD1 (6 bases). The V end was cut by 3 bases, the J end by 4 bases, with 13 bases between. Germline values: CDR1 LNHDA, CDR2 SQIVND (reference sequence). CDR3 length equals 15 residues.

The rearrangement joins TRBV6-5 to TRBJ2-1, with D tentatively TRBD2 (5 bases). Trimming cost V 6 bases and J 0 bases, with 12 bases left between them. CDR1 and CDR2 from the germline V gene are MNHEY and SVGAGI. The length of the CDR3 is 15 residues. The CDR3 nucleotides read TGTGCCAGCAGGAGGACGGGGAGCTCCTACAATGAGCAGTTCTTC. Translation gives CASRRTGSSYNEQFF.

The chain carries TRBV7-9 and TRBJ1-2; D is unclear. The germline CDR1 and CDR2 sequences are SEHNR and FQNEAQ (reference sequence). This CDR3 has 19 residues. The V and J ends lost 2 bases and 8 bases respectively, with 30 bases between them. CDR3 bases: TGTGCCAGCAGCTTAACTCGGGCACTAACTATCGATGGAACGTCCGGCTACACCTTC. This codes for CASSLTRALTIDGTSGYTF. The entire variable domain, with the rest obtained from reference TRBV7-9 and TRBJ1-2, is as follows: DTGVSQNPRHKITKRGQNVTFRCDPISEHNRLYWYRQTLGQGPEFLTYFQNEAQLEKSRLLSDRFSAERPKGSFSTLEIQRTEQGDSAMYLCASSLTRALTIDGTSGYTFGSGTRLTVV.

V and J are TRBV4-1 and TRBJ1-2, with no clear D. The CDR3 contains 16 residues. The V end lost 4 bases, the J end lost 2 bases, and 17 bases lay between the germline ends. Germline loops: CDR1 MGHRA, CDR2 YSYEKL. The CDR3 DNA sequence: TGCGCCAGCAGCCCCAGTACACCGATCGTCAACTATGGCTACACCTTC. This translates into CASSPSTPIVNYGYTF.

The chain combines TRBV5-1 with TRBJ2-2; a weak D match, TRBD1 (6 bases). The length of the CDR3 is 17 residues. Germline V gene sequence: CDR1 SGHRS, CDR2 YFSETQ. The V gene lost 4 bases and the J gene lost 0 bases, with 16 bases spanning the gap. The CDR3 bases are TGCGCCAGCAGCGCGAGGGCCAGGGGACCGAACACCGGGGAGCTGTTTTTT. Translating gives CASSARARGPNTGELFF.